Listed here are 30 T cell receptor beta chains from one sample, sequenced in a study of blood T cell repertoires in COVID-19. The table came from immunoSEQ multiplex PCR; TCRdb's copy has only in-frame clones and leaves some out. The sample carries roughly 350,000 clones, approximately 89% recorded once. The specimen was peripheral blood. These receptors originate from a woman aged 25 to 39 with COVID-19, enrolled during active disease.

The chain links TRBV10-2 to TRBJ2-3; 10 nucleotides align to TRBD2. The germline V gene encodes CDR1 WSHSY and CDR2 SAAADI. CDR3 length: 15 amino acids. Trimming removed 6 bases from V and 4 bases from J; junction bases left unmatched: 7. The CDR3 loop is CASSEPSGRADTQYF. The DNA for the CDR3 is TGCGCCAGCAGCGAACCTAGCGGGAGAGCAGATACGCAGTATTTT.

The CDR3, as DNA: TGTGCCAGCAGCCACCAGTCCGGGACTAGCGAGGTCGAGCAGTTCTTC. This translates into CASSHQSGTSEVEQFF. This rearrangement joins TRBV3-1 (or the pseudogene TRBV3-2) to TRBJ2-1, with 10 bases fitting TRBD2. V trimming: 3 bases; J trimming: 10 bases; junction bases outside the gene matches: 12. This CDR3 has 16 amino acids. Germline values: CDR1 LGHDT, CDR2 YNNKEL (reference sequence).

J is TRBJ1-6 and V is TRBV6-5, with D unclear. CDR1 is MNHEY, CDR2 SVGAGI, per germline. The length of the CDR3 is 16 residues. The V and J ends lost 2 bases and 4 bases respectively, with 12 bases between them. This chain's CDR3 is CASSYLSSEYNSPLHF. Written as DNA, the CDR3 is TGTGCCAGCAGTTACCTCTCCAGCGAGTATAATTCACCCCTCCACTTT.

This chain's CDR3 is CASSDGAKHPGELFF. CDR3 nucleotide sequence: TGTGCCAGCAGCGATGGGGCAAAACACCCCGGGGAGCTGTTTTTT. The rearrangement links TRBV9 to TRBJ2-2; D is possibly TRBD1 (5 bases). The germline V and J ends were trimmed by 3 bases and 6 bases, with 15 bases remaining between them. There are 15 residues in the CDR3. Germline values: CDR1 SGDLS, CDR2 YYNGEE.

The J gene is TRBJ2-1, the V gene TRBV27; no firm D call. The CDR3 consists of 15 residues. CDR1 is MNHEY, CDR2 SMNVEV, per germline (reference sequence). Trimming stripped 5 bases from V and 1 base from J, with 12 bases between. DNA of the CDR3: TGTGCCAGCAGTCCTCGGAGAGGATCCTACAATGAGCAGTTCTTC. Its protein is CASSPRRGSYNEQFF.

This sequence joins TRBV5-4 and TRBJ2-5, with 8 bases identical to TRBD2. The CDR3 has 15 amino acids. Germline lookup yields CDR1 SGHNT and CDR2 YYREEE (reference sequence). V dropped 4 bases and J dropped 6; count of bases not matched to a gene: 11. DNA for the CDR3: TGTGCCAGCAGCCCCTTCTTAGCGGGATTAAAGACCCAGTACTTC. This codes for CASSPFLAGLKTQYF.

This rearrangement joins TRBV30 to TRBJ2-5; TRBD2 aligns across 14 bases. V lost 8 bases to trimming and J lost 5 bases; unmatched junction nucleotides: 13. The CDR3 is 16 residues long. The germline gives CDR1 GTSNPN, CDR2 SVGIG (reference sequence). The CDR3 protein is CAGTSGRQRVWETQYF. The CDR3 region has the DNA TGTGCCGGGACTAGCGGGAGACAGCGGGTGTGGGAGACCCAGTACTTC.

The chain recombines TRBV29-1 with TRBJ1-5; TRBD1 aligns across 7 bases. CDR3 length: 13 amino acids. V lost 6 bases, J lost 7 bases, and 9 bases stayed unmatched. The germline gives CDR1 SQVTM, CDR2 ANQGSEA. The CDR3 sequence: CSVETGLGQPQHF. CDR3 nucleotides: TGCAGCGTGGAGACAGGGCTGGGGCAGCCCCAGCATTTT. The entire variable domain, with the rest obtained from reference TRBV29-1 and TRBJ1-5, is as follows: SAVISQKPSRDICQRGTSLTIQCQVDSQVTMMFWYRQQPGQSLTLIATANQGSEATYESGFVIDKFPISRPNLTFSTLTVSNMSPEDSSIYLCSVETGLGQPQHFGDGTRLSIL.

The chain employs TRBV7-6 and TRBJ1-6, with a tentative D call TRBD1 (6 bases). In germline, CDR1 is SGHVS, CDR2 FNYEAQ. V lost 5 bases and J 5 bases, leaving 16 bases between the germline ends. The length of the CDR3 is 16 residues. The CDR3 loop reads CASSEVQGRNNSPLHF. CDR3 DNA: TGTGCCAGCAGCGAAGTTCAGGGGCGAAATAATTCACCCCTCCACTTT. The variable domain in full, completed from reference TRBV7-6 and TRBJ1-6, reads GAGVSQSPRYKVTKRGQDVALRCDPISGHVSLYWYRQALGQGPEFLTYFNYEAQQDKSGLPNDRFSAERPEGSISTLTIQRTEQRDSAMYRCASSEVQGRNNSPLHFGNGTRLTVT.

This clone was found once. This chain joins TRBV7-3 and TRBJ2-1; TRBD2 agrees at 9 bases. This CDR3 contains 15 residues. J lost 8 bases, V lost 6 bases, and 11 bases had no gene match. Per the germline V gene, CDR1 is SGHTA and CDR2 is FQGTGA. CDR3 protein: CASSIIAGALDEQFF. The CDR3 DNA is TGTGCCAGCAGTATCATAGCGGGAGCTTTAGATGAGCAGTTCTTC.

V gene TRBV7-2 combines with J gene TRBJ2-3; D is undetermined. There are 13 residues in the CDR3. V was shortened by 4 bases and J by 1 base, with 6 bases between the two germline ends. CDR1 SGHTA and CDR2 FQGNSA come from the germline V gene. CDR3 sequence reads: CASSYRGTDTQYF. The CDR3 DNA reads TGTGCCAGCAGCTATCGGGGCACAGATACGCAGTATTTT.

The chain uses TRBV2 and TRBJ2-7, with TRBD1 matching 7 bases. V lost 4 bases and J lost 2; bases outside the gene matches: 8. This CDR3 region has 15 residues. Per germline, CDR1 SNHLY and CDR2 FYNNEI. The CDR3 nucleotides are TGTGCCAGCAGTGTTTTATTGGGACAGCCCTACGAGCAGTACTTC. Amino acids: CASSVLLGQPYEQYF.

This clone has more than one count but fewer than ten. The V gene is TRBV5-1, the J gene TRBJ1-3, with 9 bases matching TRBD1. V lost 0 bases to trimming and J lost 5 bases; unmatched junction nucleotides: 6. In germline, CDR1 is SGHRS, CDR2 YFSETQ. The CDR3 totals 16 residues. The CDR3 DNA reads TGCGCCAGCAGCTTGGCCCCGGGACAGGGCAGAAACACCATATATTTT. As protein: CASSLAPGQGRNTIYF.

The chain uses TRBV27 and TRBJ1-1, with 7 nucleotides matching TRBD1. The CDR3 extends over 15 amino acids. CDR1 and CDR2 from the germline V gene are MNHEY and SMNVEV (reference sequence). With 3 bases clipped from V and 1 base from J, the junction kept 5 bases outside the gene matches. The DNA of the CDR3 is TGTGCCAGCAGTTTCCTTGGGACAGAGAACACTGAAGCTTTCTTT. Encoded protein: CASSFLGTENTEAFF.

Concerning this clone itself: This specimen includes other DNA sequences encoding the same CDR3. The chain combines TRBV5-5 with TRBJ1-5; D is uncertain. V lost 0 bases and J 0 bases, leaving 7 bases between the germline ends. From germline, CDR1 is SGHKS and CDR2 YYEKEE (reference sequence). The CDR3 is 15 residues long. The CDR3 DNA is TGTGCCAGCAGCTTGGACAGTTATAGCAATCAGCCCCAGCATTTT. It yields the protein CASSLDSYSNQPQHF.

The CDR3 DNA reads as TGTGCCACCACCCCCCCTAGCGGGAACTACAATGAGCAGTTCTTC. This translates into CATTPPSGNYNEQFF. V and J are TRBV25-1 and TRBJ2-1; 9 nucleotides agree with TRBD2. After removal of 10 bases from V and 3 bases from J, the junction contained 10 bases not matched to a gene. CDR1 is MGHDK, CDR2 SYGVNS, per germline. The length of the CDR3 is 15 residues.

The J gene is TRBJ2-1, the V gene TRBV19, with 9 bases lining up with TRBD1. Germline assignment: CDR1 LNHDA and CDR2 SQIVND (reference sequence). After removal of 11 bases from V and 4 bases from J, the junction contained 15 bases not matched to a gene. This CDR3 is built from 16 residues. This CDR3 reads CAGGLTGGRLYNEQFF. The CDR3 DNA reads TGTGCCGGGGGTTTAACAGGGGGCAGGTTGTACAATGAGCAGTTCTTC. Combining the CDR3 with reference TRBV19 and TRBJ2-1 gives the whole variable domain DGGITQSPKYLFRKEGQNVTLSCEQNLNHDAMYWYRQDPGQGLRLIYYSQIVNDFQKGDIAEGYSVSREKKESFPLTVTSAQKNPTAFYLCAGGLTGGRLYNEQFFGPGTRLTVL.

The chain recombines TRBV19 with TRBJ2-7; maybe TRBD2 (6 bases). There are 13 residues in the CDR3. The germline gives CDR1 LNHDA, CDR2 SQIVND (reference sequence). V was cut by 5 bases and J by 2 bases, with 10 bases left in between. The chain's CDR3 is CASSVGLAYEQYF. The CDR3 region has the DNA TGTGCCAGTAGTGTGGGACTCGCCTACGAGCAGTACTTC.

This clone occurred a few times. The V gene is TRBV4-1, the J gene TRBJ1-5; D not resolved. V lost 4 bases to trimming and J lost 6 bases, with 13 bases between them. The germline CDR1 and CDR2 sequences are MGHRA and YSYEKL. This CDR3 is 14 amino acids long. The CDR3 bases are TGCGCCAGCAGCCCTCAATCATCGGGTCAGCCCCAGCATTTT. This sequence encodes CASSPQSSGQPQHF.

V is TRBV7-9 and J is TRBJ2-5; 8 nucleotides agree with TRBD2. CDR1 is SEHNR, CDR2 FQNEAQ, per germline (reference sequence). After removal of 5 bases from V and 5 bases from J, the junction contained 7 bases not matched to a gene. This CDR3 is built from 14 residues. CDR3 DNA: TGTGCCAGCAGCGCCGGGAGGGCCTATGAGACCCAGTACTTC. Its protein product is CASSAGRAYETQYF. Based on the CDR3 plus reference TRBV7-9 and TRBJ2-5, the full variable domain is DTGVSQNPRHKITKRGQNVTFRCDPISEHNRLYWYRQTLGQGPEFLTYFQNEAQLEKSRLLSDRFSAERPKGSFSTLEIQRTEQGDSAMYLCASSAGRAYETQYFGPGTRLLVL.

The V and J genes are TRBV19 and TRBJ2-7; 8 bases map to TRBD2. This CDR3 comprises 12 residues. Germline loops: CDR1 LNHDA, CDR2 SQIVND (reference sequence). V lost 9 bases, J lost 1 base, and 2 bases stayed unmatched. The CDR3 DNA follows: TGTGCCAGCGGGAGGGGGTCCTACGAGCAGTACTTC. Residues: CASGRGSYEQYF.

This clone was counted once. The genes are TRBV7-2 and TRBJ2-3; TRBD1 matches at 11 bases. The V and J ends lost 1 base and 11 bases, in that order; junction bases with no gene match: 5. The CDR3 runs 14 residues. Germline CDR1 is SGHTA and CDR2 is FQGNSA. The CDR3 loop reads CASSLVWTGGEQYF. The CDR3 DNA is TGTGCCAGCAGCTTAGTCTGGACAGGGGGCGAGCAGTATTTT.

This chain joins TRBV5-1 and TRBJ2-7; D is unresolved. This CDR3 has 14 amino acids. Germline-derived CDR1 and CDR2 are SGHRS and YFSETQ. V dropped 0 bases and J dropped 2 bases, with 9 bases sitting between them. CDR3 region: CASSLGGRPYEQYF. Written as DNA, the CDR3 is TGCGCCAGCAGCTTGGGCGGTCGCCCCTACGAGCAGTACTTC.

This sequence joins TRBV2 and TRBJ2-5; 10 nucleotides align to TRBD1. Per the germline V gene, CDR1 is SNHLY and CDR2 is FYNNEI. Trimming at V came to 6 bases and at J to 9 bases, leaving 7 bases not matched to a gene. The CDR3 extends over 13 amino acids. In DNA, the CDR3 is TGTGCCAGCAGCAGGGACAGGGGCTCTGCCCAGTACTTC. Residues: CASSRDRGSAQYF.

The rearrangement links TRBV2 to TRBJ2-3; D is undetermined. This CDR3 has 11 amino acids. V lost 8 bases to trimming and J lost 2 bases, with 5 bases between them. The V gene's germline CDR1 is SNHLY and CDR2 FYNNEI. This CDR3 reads CASSNTDTQYF. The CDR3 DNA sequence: TGTGCCAGCTCCAACACAGATACGCAGTATTTT.

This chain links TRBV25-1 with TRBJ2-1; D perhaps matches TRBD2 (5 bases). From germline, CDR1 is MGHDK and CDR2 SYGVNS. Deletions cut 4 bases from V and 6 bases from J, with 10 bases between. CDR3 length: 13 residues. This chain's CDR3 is CASSGGSGNEQFF. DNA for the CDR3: TGTGCCAGCAGTGGAGGGAGCGGCAATGAGCAGTTCTTC.

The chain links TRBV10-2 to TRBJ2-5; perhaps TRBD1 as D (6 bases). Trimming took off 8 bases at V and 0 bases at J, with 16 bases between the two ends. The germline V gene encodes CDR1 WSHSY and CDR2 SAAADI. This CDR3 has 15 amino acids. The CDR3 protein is CASSKDRAYQETQYF. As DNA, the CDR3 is TGCGCCAGCTCGAAGGACAGAGCGTACCAAGAGACCCAGTACTTC.

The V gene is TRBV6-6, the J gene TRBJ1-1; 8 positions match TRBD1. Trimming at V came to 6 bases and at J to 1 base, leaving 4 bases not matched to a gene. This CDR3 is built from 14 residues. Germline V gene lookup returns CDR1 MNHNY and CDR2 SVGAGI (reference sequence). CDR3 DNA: TGTGCCAGCAGCTGGACAGGGAAGAACACTGAAGCTTTCTTT. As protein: CASSWTGKNTEAFF.

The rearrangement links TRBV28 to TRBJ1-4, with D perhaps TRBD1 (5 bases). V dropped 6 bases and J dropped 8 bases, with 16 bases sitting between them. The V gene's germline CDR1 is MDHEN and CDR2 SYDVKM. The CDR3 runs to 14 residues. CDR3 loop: CASRVPGGGEKLFF. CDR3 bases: TGTGCCAGCAGGGTTCCGGGGGGAGGCGAAAAACTGTTTTTT.

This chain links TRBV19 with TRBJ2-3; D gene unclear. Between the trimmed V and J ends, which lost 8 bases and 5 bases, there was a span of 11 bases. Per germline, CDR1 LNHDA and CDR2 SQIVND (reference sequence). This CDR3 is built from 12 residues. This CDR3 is CASVGVRDTQYF. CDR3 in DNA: TGTGCCAGTGTCGGAGTCAGAGATACGCAGTATTTT.